This T cell receptor (beta chain) was retrieved from a study of blood T cell repertoires in COVID-19. Study at large: The United States, Italy and Spain supplied acute and convalescent COVID-19 samples. The analysed material was cDNA or gDNA that came from T cells, B-cell-depleted T cells, or PBMCs.

Clones were sequenced by immunoSEQ multiplex PCR, and TCRdb holds only the in-frame ones, with some missing. There are nearly 35,000 clones in the sample; around 87% occur only once, and around 40% lies in the top ten. The CDR3 consists of 13 residues. CDR1 SGHTA and CDR2 FQGNSA come from the germline V gene. J lost 9 bases, V lost 5 bases, and 9 bases had no gene match. The source material was peripheral blood. This sequence was found in a human donor in a cohort sampled during active COVID-19. The chain couples TRBV7-2 to TRBJ2-5, with TRBD2 matching over 7 bases. CDR3 DNA sequence: TGTGCCAGCAGCGACTCCGGGGGGTTGGCCCAGTACTTC. Protein: CASSDSGGLAQYF.